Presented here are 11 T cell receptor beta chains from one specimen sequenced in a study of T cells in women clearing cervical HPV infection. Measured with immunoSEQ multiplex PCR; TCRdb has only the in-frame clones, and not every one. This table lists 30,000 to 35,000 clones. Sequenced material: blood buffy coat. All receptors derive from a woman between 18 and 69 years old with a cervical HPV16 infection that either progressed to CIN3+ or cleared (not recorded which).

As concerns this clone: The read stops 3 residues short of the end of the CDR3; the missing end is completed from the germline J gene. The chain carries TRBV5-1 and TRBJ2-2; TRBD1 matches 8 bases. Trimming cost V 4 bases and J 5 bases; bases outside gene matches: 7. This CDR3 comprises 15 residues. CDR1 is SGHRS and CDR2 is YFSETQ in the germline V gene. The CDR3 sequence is CASSHRTGLTGELFF. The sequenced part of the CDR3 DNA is TGCGCCAGCAGCCACCGGACAGGGTTGACCGGGGAG.

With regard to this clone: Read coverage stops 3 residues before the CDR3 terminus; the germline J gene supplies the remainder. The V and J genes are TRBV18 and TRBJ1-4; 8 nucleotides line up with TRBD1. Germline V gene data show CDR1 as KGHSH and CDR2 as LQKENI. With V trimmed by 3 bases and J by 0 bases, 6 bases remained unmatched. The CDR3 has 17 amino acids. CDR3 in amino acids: CASSPTQGVATNEKLFF. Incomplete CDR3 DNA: TGTGCCAGCTCACCCACACAGGGGGTAGCAACTAATGAAAAA.

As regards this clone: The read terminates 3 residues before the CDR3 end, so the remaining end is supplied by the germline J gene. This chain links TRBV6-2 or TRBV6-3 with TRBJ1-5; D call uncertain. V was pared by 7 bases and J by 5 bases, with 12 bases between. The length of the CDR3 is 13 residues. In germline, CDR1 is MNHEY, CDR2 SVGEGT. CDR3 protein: CASTDRSYQPQHF. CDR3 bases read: TGTGCCAGCACCGATCGGTCCTATCAGCCC.

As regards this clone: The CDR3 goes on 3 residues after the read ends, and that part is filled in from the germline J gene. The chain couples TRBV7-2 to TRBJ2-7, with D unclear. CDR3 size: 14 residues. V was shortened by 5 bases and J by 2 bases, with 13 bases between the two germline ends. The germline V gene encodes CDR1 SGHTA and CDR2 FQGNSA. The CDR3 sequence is CASSAVPPPYEQYF. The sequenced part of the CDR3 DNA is TGTGCCAGCAGCGCGGTACCCCCCCCCTACGAG.

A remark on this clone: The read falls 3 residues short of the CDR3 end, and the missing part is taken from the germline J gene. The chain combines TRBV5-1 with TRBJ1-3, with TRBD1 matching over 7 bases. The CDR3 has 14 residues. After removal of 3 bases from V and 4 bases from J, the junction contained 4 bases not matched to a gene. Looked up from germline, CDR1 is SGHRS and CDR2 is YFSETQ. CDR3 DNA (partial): TGCGCCAGCAGCTGGGGGACAGACGGAAACACC. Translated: CASSWGTDGNT. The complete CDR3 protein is CASSWGTDGNTIYF.

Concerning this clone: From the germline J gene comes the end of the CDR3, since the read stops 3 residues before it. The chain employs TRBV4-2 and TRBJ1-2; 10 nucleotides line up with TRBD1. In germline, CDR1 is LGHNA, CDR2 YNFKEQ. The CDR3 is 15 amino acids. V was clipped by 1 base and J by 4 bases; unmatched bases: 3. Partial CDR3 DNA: TGTGCCAGCAGCCAAGGACAGGGGGCGATCTATGGC. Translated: CASSQGQGAIYG. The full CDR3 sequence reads CASSQGQGAIYGYTF.

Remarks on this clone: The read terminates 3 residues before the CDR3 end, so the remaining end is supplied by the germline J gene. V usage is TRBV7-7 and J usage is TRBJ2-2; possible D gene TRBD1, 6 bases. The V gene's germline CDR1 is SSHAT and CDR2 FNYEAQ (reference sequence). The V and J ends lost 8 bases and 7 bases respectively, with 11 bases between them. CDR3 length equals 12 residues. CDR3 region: CASGEQGGELFF. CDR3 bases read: TGTGCCAGCGGAGAACAGGGCGGGGAG.

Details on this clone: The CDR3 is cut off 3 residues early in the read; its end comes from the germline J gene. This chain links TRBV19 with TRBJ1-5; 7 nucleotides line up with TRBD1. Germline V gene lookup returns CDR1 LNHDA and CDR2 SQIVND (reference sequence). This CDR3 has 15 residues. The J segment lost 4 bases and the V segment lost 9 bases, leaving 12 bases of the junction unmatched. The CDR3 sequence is CASSTDRVGNQPQHF. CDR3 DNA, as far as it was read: TGTGCCAGCTCAACCGACAGGGTAGGGAATCAGCCC.

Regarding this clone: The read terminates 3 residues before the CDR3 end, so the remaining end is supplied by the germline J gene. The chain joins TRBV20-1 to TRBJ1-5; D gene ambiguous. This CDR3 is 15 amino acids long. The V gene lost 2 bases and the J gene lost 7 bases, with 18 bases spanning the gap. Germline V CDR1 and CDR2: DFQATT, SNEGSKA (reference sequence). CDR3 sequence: CSARPSAHPNQPQHF. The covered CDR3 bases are TGCAGTGCTAGACCCAGCGCGCATCCCAACCAGCCC.

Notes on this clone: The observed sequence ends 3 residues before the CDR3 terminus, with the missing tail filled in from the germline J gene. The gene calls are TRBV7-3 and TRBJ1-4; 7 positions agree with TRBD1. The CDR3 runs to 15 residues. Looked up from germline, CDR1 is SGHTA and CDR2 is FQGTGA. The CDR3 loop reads CASSQSGTDNSPLFF. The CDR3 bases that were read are TGTGCCAGCAGCCAGTCCGGGACAGATAATTCACCA.

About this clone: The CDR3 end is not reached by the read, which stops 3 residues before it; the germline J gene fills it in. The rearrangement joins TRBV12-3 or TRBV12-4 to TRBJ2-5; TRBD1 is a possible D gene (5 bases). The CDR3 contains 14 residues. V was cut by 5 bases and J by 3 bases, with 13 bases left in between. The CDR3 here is CASSRQYSKETQYF. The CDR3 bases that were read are TGTGCCAGCAGTCGACAGTACTCCAAAGAGACC.